This T cell receptor beta chain was sequenced during a study of OX40 agonist ivuxolimab in advanced cancers. The overall study: Patients were under 90% male with ages roughly 20 to 80, mean about 54.

Sequencing was performed with immunoSEQ multiplex PCR; in TCRdb, only in-frame clones are kept and a portion is missing. The sample records fewer than 85,000 clones, 80% to 90% being singletons. V lost 4 bases and J lost 8, with 16 bases in between. The CDR3 sequence is 14 residues long. CDR1 and CDR2 from the germline V gene are SEHNR and FQNEAQ (reference sequence). This clone was seen a single time. The sample in question was CD4+ or CD8+ T cells sorted from blood, obtained in a trial of the OX40 agonist ivuxolimab. The sequence derives from an adult with an advanced solid tumor such as melanoma, head and neck, liver or kidney cancer. The chain employs TRBV7-9 and TRBJ2-3; D possibly corresponds to TRBD2 (6 bases). The CDR3 is CASSSTGGLGTQYF. The CDR3 DNA follows: TGTGCCAGCAGCTCCACAGGAGGGTTAGGTACGCAGTATTTT.